This entry is about one T cell receptor beta chain. PCR involved 60 Vbeta and 13 Jbeta primers. Per the study methods: Later, an analysis found 75 million to 100 million unique TCR beta chains, and approximately 10 million of these were shared. Measured with immunoSEQ multiplex PCR; TCRdb has only the in-frame clones, and not every one. That table gives V, J and clone size, and the DNA gave D and trimming. The sample lists around 180,000 clones; less than 80% were seen once. The sample comes from a study of cytomegalovirus exposure and HLA in healthy donors. This CDR3 comprises 11 residues. CDR1 is MNHNS and CDR2 is SASEGT in the germline V gene. Trimming took off 3 bases at V and 8 bases at J, with 7 bases between the two ends.

The sequencing input was PBMCs. The V call is TRBV6-1, the J call TRBJ1-2, with D perhaps matching TRBD1 (6 bases). The clonotype comes from a woman aged 40 to 55 in good health and CMV-seronegative. The CDR3 DNA reads as TGTGCCAGCAGTGACGGACAGGGCTACACCTTC. It codes for CASSDGQGYTF.